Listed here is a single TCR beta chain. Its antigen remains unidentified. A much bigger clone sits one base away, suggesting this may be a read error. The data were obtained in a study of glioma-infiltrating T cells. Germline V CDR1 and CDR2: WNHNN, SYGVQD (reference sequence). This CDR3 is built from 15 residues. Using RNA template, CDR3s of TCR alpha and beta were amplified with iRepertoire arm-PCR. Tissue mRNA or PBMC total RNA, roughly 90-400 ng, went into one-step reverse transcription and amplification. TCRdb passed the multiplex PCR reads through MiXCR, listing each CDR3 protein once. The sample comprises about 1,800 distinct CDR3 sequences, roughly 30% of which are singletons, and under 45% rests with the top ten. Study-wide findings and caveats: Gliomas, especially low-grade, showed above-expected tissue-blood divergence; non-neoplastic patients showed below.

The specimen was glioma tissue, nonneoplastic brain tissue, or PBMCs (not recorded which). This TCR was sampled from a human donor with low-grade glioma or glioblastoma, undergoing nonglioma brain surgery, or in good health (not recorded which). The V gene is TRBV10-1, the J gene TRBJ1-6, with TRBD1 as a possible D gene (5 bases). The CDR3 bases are TGCGCCAGCAGGCGAAGCAGGGTAGCTCCTTCAACCCTCCACTTT. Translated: CASRRSRVAPSTLHF.